Below are 23 T cell receptor beta chains sequenced from a single sample in a study of T cells in tuberculosis. TCRdb's copy holds only in-frame clones and misses some; the assay was immunoSEQ multiplex PCR. The data contain approximately 35,000 clones, nearly 97% of them seen just once; the ten biggest clones take up 2% to 3%. The specimen was PBMCs. The receptors derive from a donor between 10 and 35 years old with latent tuberculosis or without tuberculosis infection.

This chain joins TRBV7-7 and TRBJ2-7; 8 nucleotides line up with TRBD1. Germline-derived CDR1 and CDR2 are SSHAT and FNYEAQ (reference sequence). The V gene end was trimmed by 5 bases and the J gene end by 2 bases; junction bases not matched to a gene: 5. CDR3 length equals 14 residues. The CDR3, as DNA: TGTGCCAGCAGCCCCGGGACAGGAACCTACGAGCAGTACTTC. Protein product: CASSPGTGTYEQYF.

The J gene is TRBJ2-3, the V gene TRBV5-4, with a weak D call TRBD2 (6 bases). V lost 0 bases and J lost 3, with 14 bases in between. CDR1 and CDR2 (germline): SGHNT, YYREEE (reference sequence). The CDR3 sequence is 16 residues long. The CDR3 loop reads CASSLAGNGGTDTQYF. CDR3 sequence (DNA): TGTGCCAGCAGCTTGGCCGGGAATGGAGGGACAGATACGCAGTATTTT.

This chain uses TRBV10-3 with TRBJ2-7, with D maybe TRBD1 (6 bases). The germline gives CDR1 ENHRY, CDR2 SYGVKD. The V and J ends lost 10 bases and 1 base respectively, with 20 bases between them. CDR3 length equals 15 residues. Written as DNA, the CDR3 is TGTGCCACCAAGGGGGAAGGAGCTCCTTCCTACGAGCAGTACTTC. This translates into CATKGEGAPSYEQYF.

This clone has only one observation. The chain uses TRBV10-3 and TRBJ1-3, with TRBD1 identical over 7 bases. V gave up 4 bases and J gave up 0 bases; unmatched junction bases: 9. Germline CDR1 and CDR2: ENHRY and SYGVKD. The CDR3 contains 17 residues. CDR3 sequence (DNA): TGTGCCATCAGTGCTCCTTATGACAGGGCCTCTGGAAACACCATATATTTT. Amino acids: CAISAPYDRASGNTIYF.

The chain combines TRBV5-1 with TRBJ2-7, with D unclear. The length of the CDR3 is 13 residues. In germline, CDR1 is SGHRS, CDR2 YFSETQ. The V and J ends lost 4 bases and 6 bases respectively, with 14 bases between them. CDR3 bases: TGCGCCAGCAGCCCACCGGAGCGTCCCGAGCAGTACTTC. Encoded protein: CASSPPERPEQYF.

The sample holds one count of this clone. This sequence joins TRBV5-5 and TRBJ2-5; D perhaps matches TRBD1 (5 bases). Germline values: CDR1 SGHKS, CDR2 YYEKEE (reference sequence). The CDR3 covers 15 residues. The ends were cut back, 2 bases at V and 1 base at J, with 12 bases in the middle. CDR3 region: CASSFSGNAQETQYF. Here the CDR3 DNA reads TGTGCCAGCAGCTTTTCAGGGAACGCCCAAGAGACCCAGTACTTC.

V usage is TRBV9 and J usage is TRBJ2-2; 7 positions agree with TRBD1. Germline CDR1 is SGDLS and CDR2 is YYNGEE. Unmatched junction bases numbered 14, after V lost 3 bases and J lost 0 bases. This CDR3 has 19 residues. CDR3 protein: CASSAPSKDRPANTGELFF. CDR3 in DNA: TGTGCCAGCAGCGCACCCTCGAAGGACAGGCCGGCGAACACCGGGGAGCTGTTTTTT.

The chain is built from TRBV5-1 and TRBJ2-1; the match to TRBD2 covers 9 bases. The CDR3 sequence is 15 residues long. CDR1 SGHRS and CDR2 YFSETQ come from the germline V gene. V was pared by 2 bases and J by 7 bases, with 7 bases of the junction left unmatched. CDR3 in DNA: TGCGCCAGCAGCTTCATAGCGGGAGTCGGGAATGAGCAGTTCTTC. Protein sequence: CASSFIAGVGNEQFF.

The CDR3 loop is CASSLGALAGGRETQYF. As DNA, the CDR3 is TGTGCCAGCAGCTTAGGGGCCCTGGCGGGAGGGCGAGAGACCCAGTACTTC. This rearrangement joins TRBV11-3 to TRBJ2-5; 9 bases are shared with TRBD2. CDR1 and CDR2 from the germline V gene are SGHNT and YENEEA. The CDR3 has 17 amino acids. The ends lost 1 base at V and 4 bases at J; junction bases unmatched: 10.

This chain connects TRBV6-6 to TRBJ1-1; 9 bases are shared with TRBD1. V dropped 5 bases and J dropped 3; count of bases not matched to a gene: 7. This CDR3 is 15 amino acids long. The germline V gene has CDR1 MNHNY and CDR2 SVGAGI (reference sequence). This chain's CDR3 is CASSHGTGPDTEAFF. CDR3 coding DNA: TGTGCCAGCAGTCATGGGACAGGGCCAGACACTGAAGCTTTCTTT.

V and J are TRBV12-5 and TRBJ2-7; D call uncertain. Germline V lookup: CDR1 LGHNT, CDR2 FRNRAP. V shed 6 bases and J shed 0 bases, with 6 bases lying between them. This CDR3 region has 12 residues. The CDR3 sequence is CASGRSSYEQYF. DNA for the CDR3: TGTGCTAGTGGACGTAGCTCCTACGAGCAGTACTTC. Full variable domain (missing parts from reference TRBV12-5 and TRBJ2-7): DARVTQTPRHKVTEMGQEVTMRCQPILGHNTVFWYRQTMMQGLELLAYFRNRAPLDDSGMPKDRFSAEMPDATLATLKIQPSEPRDSAVYFCASGRSSYEQYFGPGTRLTVT.

The V and J genes are TRBV28 and TRBJ2-7; 8 bases are shared with TRBD1. The germline CDR1 and CDR2 sequences are MDHEN and SYDVKM. The CDR3 runs to 15 residues. The junction had 11 bases not matched to a gene; V was cut back by 6 bases and J by 4 bases. The CDR3 DNA sequence: TGTGCCAGCAGCCAAGCCGGGACAGGCTTTTACGAGCAGTACTTC. It yields the protein CASSQAGTGFYEQYF.

The chain joins TRBV7-8 to TRBJ2-1; TRBD2 might be the D (6 bases). The CDR3 length is 15 residues. CDR1 SGHVS and CDR2 FQNEAQ come from the germline V gene. The V end lost 5 bases, the J end lost 6 bases, and 17 bases lay between the germline ends. CDR3 DNA sequence: TGTGCCAGCAGCCCGGTCCAGCGGGTGGGCAATGAGCAGTTCTTC. The encoded protein is CASSPVQRVGNEQFF.

J is TRBJ2-3 and V is TRBV28, with no clear D. Germline loops: CDR1 MDHEN, CDR2 SYDVKM. V was shortened by 3 bases and J by 2 bases, with 15 bases between the two germline ends. The CDR3 has 16 amino acids. CDR3 amino acids: CASSFIFLQSTDTQYF. Here the CDR3 DNA reads TGTGCCAGCAGTTTCATCTTCCTACAGTCCACAGATACGCAGTATTTT.

The chain combines TRBV5-1 with TRBJ2-5; D possibly corresponds to TRBD2 (5 bases). Germline assignment: CDR1 SGHRS and CDR2 YFSETQ. V was cut by 4 bases and J by 5 bases, with 9 bases left in between. CDR3 length: 12 amino acids. This CDR3 is CASSRRLETQYF. CDR3 DNA sequence: TGCGCCAGCAGCCGGAGGTTGGAGACCCAGTACTTC.

The chain has TRBV5-8 and TRBJ2-1; 7 nucleotides align to TRBD2. V was pared by 7 bases and J by 5 bases, with 6 bases of the junction left unmatched. This CDR3 spans 13 amino acids. Germline lookup yields CDR1 SGHTS and CDR2 YDEGEE. The CDR3 reads CASGGEGHNEQFF. CDR3 coding DNA: TGTGCCAGCGGAGGGGAGGGGCACAATGAGCAGTTCTTC.

This clone has only a few counts. The rearrangement joins TRBV2 to TRBJ1-2; a possible D gene is TRBD1 (6 bases). The V gene's germline CDR1 is SNHLY and CDR2 FYNNEI. CDR3 size: 14 residues. The ends were cut back, 4 bases at V and 5 bases at J, with 14 bases in the middle. CDR3 coding DNA: TGTGCCAGCAGTGGTAGCAGCCAGGGGTATGGCTACACCTTC. Protein sequence: CASSGSSQGYGYTF. The variable domain in full, completed from reference TRBV2 and TRBJ1-2, reads EPEVTQTPSHQVTQMGQEVILRCVPISNHLYFYWYRQILGQKVEFLVSFYNNEISEKSEIFDDQFSVERPDGSNFTLKIRSTKLEDSAMYFCASSGSSQGYGYTFGSGTRLTVV.

The chain is built from TRBV7-2 and TRBJ1-2, with 7 bases aligning to TRBD1. CDR3 length: 14 amino acids. Germline V CDR1 and CDR2: SGHTA, FQGNSA. After removal of 1 base from V and 8 bases from J, the junction contained 7 bases not matched to a gene. The CDR3 here is CASSLESGGRGYTF. CDR3 in DNA: TGTGCCAGCAGCTTAGAATCAGGGGGGAGAGGCTACACCTTC.

Here the CDR3 DNA reads TGCGCCAGCAGCTCCAGACAGGGGCGGGGAGGAACCCAGTACTTC. Encoded protein: CASSSRQGRGGTQYF. The chain recombines TRBV5-1 with TRBJ2-5, with 8 bases aligning to TRBD1. The germline V gene encodes CDR1 SGHRS and CDR2 YFSETQ. This CDR3 contains 15 residues. After removal of 3 bases from V and 8 bases from J, the junction contained 12 bases not matched to a gene.

This chain uses TRBV25-1 with TRBJ2-1, with D possibly being TRBD2 (6 bases). The CDR3 runs 16 residues. Trimming shortened V by 5 bases and J by 0 bases, and 14 bases separated the two germline ends. CDR1 and CDR2 from the germline V gene are MGHDK and SYGVNS. The CDR3 DNA sequence: TGTGCCAGCAGTTGGGGGGTCCTGCGCTCCTACAATGAGCAGTTCTTC. Translated: CASSWGVLRSYNEQFF.

The CDR3 protein is CASSDYGGRTDTQYF. CDR3 DNA sequence: TGTGCCAGCAGCGACTACGGGGGGCGCACAGATACGCAGTATTTT. V and J are TRBV9 and TRBJ2-3; TRBD2 might be the D (7 bases). This CDR3 is 15 amino acids long. Trimming removed 3 bases from V and 1 base from J, with 12 bases in between. The germline gives CDR1 SGDLS, CDR2 YYNGEE. Variable domain in full (rest from reference TRBV9 and TRBJ2-3): DSGVTQTPKHLITATGQRVTLRCSPRSGDLSVYWYQQSLDQGLQFLIQYYNGEERAKGNILERFSAQQFPDLHSELNLSSLELGDSALYFCASSDYGGRTDTQYFGPGTRLTVL.

This chain links TRBV28 with TRBJ2-4; 8 nucleotides agree with TRBD1. V shed 6 bases and J 4 bases; nucleotides not matched to a gene: 11. This CDR3 is built from 16 residues. Germline V CDR1 and CDR2: MDHEN, SYDVKM. CDR3 region: CASRRGAGGSKNIQYF. The DNA of the CDR3 is TGTGCCAGCAGACGTGGGGCAGGGGGCTCAAAAAACATTCAGTACTTC.

This rearrangement joins TRBV29-1 to TRBJ1-3; no reliable D call. Trimming pared 7 bases from V and 4 bases from J, leaving 8 bases between. This CDR3 contains 11 residues. Germline-derived CDR1 and CDR2 are SQVTM and ANQGSEA. The CDR3 coding sequence is TGCAGCGCCGAGACAGGAAACACCATATATTTT. Translating it yields CSAETGNTIYF.